This is a list of T cell receptor beta chains from one sample in a study of T cells in Graves' hyperthyroidism and ophthalmopathy. TCRdb ran MiXCR on the multiplex PCR reads and lists one entry per CDR3 protein. The table lists more than 650,000 distinct CDR3 sequences, 12% to 15% of them singletons. The material sequenced was blood. These TCRs come from a woman aged 18-29 years with Graves' hyperthyroidism. Both conserved end residues are trimmed from each CDR3.

v_call: TRBV28; j_call: TRBJ1-5; cdr3_aa: ASSSGVSAQH
v_call: TRBV30; j_call: TRBJ1-5; cdr3_aa: AWSADRGYSNQPQH
v_call: TRBV28; j_call: TRBJ2-1; cdr3_aa: ASSLFWGVAF
v_call: TRBV12-3/TRBV12-4; j_call: TRBJ2-1; cdr3_aa: ASRNPAGGVLGEQF
v_call: TRBV18; j_call: TRBJ2-5; cdr3_aa: ASRTSGSETQY
v_call: TRBV2; j_call: TRBJ2-2; cdr3_aa: ASKFFRENTGELF
v_call: TRBV20-1; j_call: TRBJ2-2; cdr3_aa: SARGDPNTGELF
v_call: TRBV18; j_call: TRBJ2-7; cdr3_aa: ASSLTSAHEQY
v_call: TRBV3-1; j_call: TRBJ2-7; cdr3_aa: ASSQDWVGEQY
v_call: TRBV6-1; j_call: TRBJ2-2; cdr3_aa: ASRRVPRLAKGELF
v_call: TRBV18; j_call: TRBJ1-2; cdr3_aa: ASSLSTDWYGYT
v_call: TRBV27; j_call: TRBJ2-6; cdr3_aa: ASSQGDPGANVLT
v_call: TRBV16; j_call: TRBJ2-7; cdr3_aa: ASSQSGLAGGEQY
v_call: TRBV19; j_call: TRBJ2-2; cdr3_aa: ASTQEGLAGSFTGELF
v_call: TRBV2; j_call: TRBJ1-6; cdr3_aa: ASSMGTDNSPLH
v_call: TRBV11-2; j_call: TRBJ2-3; cdr3_aa: ASSLWVVSTDTQY
v_call: TRBV11-2; j_call: TRBJ2-2; cdr3_aa: ASSLAKGTNTGELF
v_call: TRBV4-3; j_call: TRBJ1-1; cdr3_aa: ASSHGTGVNTEAF
v_call: TRBV13; j_call: TRBJ2-5; cdr3_aa: ASSRAGTKEAQY
v_call: TRBV2; j_call: TRBJ2-1; cdr3_aa: ASSELGQGGANEQF
v_call: TRBV29-1; j_call: TRBJ2-1; cdr3_aa: SVERGVVGEQF
v_call: TRBV20-1; j_call: TRBJ2-2; cdr3_aa: SARDGGGLAGGVTGELF
v_call: TRBV28; j_call: TRBJ2-1; cdr3_aa: ASSQGPGTYNEQF
v_call: TRBV7-2; j_call: TRBJ2-3; cdr3_aa: ASSLGWTGGRDTQY
v_call: TRBV28; j_call: TRBJ2-4; cdr3_aa: ASRMGGAKNIQY
v_call: TRBV5-1; j_call: TRBJ1-5; cdr3_aa: ASSLEFRGASPQH
v_call: TRBV10-3; j_call: TRBJ2-3; cdr3_aa: ATRGFAGASTDTQY
v_call: TRBV19; j_call: TRBJ2-3; cdr3_aa: ASSKGGPSTDTQY
v_call: TRBV12-3/TRBV12-4; j_call: TRBJ1-5; cdr3_aa: ASTPRGGDLNQPQH
v_call: TRBV15; j_call: TRBJ2-3; cdr3_aa: ATTGTSTDTQY
v_call: TRBV13; j_call: TRBJ1-5; cdr3_aa: ASSLRPTVTLRYSNQPQH
v_call: TRBV29-1; j_call: TRBJ2-7; cdr3_aa: SVVGSEWDYEQY
v_call: TRBV5-1; j_call: TRBJ1-4; cdr3_aa: ASTLRRMGTTNEKLF
v_call: TRBV7-2; j_call: TRBJ2-5; cdr3_aa: ASSLVGGGGQETQY
v_call: TRBV28; j_call: TRBJ2-7; cdr3_aa: ASLPGTPPYEQY
v_call: TRBV7-2; j_call: TRBJ1-1; cdr3_aa: ASSLVGVGAEAF
v_call: TRBV4-2; j_call: TRBJ2-1; cdr3_aa: ASSQDLASLDEQF
v_call: TRBV10-3; j_call: TRBJ1-5; cdr3_aa: AISGRGWENQPQH
v_call: TRBV13; j_call: TRBJ2-3; cdr3_aa: ASSLNPPADTQY
v_call: TRBV29-1; j_call: TRBJ2-1; cdr3_aa: SVHLLAGNAYNEQF
v_call: TRBV18; j_call: TRBJ2-1; cdr3_aa: ASSPVGQGPYNEQL